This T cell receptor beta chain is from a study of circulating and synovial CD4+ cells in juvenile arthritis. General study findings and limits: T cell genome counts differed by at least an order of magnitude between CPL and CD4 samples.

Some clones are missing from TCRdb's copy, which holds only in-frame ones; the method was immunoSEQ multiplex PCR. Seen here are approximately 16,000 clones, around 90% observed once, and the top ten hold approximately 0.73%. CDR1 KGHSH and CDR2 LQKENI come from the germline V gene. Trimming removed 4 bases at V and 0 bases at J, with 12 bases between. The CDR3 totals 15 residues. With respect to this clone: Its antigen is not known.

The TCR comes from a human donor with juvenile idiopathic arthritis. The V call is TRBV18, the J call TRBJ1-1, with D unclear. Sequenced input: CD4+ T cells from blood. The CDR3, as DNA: TGTGCCAGCTCACGCTCGGCGGCCATGAACACTGAAGCTTTCTTT. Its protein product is CASSRSAAMNTEAFF.